These 24 T cell receptor beta chains were sequenced from one sample in a study of blood T cell repertoires in COVID-19. Sequencing used immunoSEQ multiplex PCR; TCRdb keeps in-frame clones, though not all of them. The sample lists some 340,000 clones, 90% occurring once. The sample was PBMCs or T cells enriched from blood (not recorded which). The receptors derive from a woman in her twenties or thirties who had been exposed to COVID-19.

This clone was observed once. The V call is TRBV5-1, the J call TRBJ1-1, with TRBD1 identical over 7 bases. The V gene's germline CDR1 is SGHRS and CDR2 YFSETQ. The V segment lost 4 bases and the J segment 4 bases; nucleotides outside the gene matches: 13. CDR3 length: 16 amino acids. CDR3 nucleotide sequence: TGCGCCAGCAGCACTTTAGGGGGCAGGTATGTCACTGAAGCTTTCTTT. Amino acids: CASSTLGGRYVTEAFF.

Only one count was recorded for this clone. The J gene is TRBJ1-5, the V gene TRBV10-3; D gene uncertain. CDR1 and CDR2 from the germline V gene are ENHRY and SYGVKD. CDR3 size: 15 residues. V dropped 0 bases and J dropped 7 bases, with 13 bases sitting between them. For the CDR3, the DNA is TGTGCCATCAGTGAGTCTGGCGGCCTAAACCAGCCCCAGCATTTT. This encodes CAISESGGLNQPQHF.

For the CDR3, the DNA is TGTGCCAGCAGCGCGGAAAGGCAGAACAATCAGCCCCAGCATTTT. As protein: CASSAERQNNQPQHF. The chain carries TRBV3-1 (or the pseudogene TRBV3-2) and TRBJ1-5, with D unresolved. Trimming took off 5 bases at V and 3 bases at J, with 14 bases between the two ends. The CDR3 is 15 residues long. CDR1 LGHDT and CDR2 YNNKEL come from the germline V gene (reference sequence).

The chain carries TRBV3-1 (or the pseudogene TRBV3-2) and TRBJ1-1; TRBD1 agrees at 7 bases. Germline V gives CDR1 LGHDT, CDR2 YNNKEL (reference sequence). The V gene end was trimmed by 6 bases and the J gene end by 1 base; junction bases not matched to a gene: 2. The CDR3 is made up of 13 amino acids. This CDR3 reads CASSRTGNTEAFF. The CDR3 nucleotides are TGTGCCAGCAGTCGGACAGGGAACACTGAAGCTTTCTTT.

V usage is TRBV27 and J usage is TRBJ1-3, with D uncertain. The CDR3 totals 13 residues. Germline V gene data show CDR1 as MNHEY and CDR2 as SMNVEV (reference sequence). The V end was cut by 4 bases, the J end by 6 bases, with 10 bases between. CDR3 sequence: CASSSGIQNTIYF. CDR3 DNA: TGTGCCAGCAGTTCGGGGATTCAAAACACCATATATTTT.

The V gene is TRBV7-6, the J gene TRBJ2-1; D is uncertain. V lost 2 bases, J lost 6 bases, and 11 bases lay in between. This CDR3 is 14 amino acids long. Germline V gives CDR1 SGHVS, CDR2 FNYEAQ. The CDR3 DNA reads TGTGCCAGCAGCTTAAGCGTGGGTCCCAATGAGCAGTTCTTC. Its protein is CASSLSVGPNEQFF.

The rearrangement uses TRBV4-3 and TRBJ1-3; the D gene is possibly TRBD1 (6 bases). The CDR3 runs to 13 residues. V dropped 5 bases and J dropped 4 bases, with 9 bases sitting between them. The germline V gene encodes CDR1 LGHNA and CDR2 YSLEER. CDR3 nucleotide sequence: TGCGCCAGCAGCTGGGACATAGGAAACACCATATATTTT. Translated, it gives CASSWDIGNTIYF.

This clone was observed a single time. The chain employs TRBV7-6 and TRBJ2-7; tentatively, D is TRBD1 (6 bases). V was shortened by 5 bases and J by 6 bases, with 23 bases between the two germline ends. The CDR3 sequence is 16 residues long. CDR1 and CDR2 from the germline V gene are SGHVS and FNYEAQ. CDR3 protein: CASSTPYRDLPPEQYF. The CDR3 nucleotides are TGTGCCAGCAGCACCCCGTACAGGGACCTTCCTCCCGAGCAGTACTTC. Filled out from reference TRBV7-6 and TRBJ2-7, the complete variable domain reads GAGVSQSPRYKVTKRGQDVALRCDPISGHVSLYWYRQALGQGPEFLTYFNYEAQQDKSGLPNDRFSAERPEGSISTLTIQRTEQRDSAMYRCASSTPYRDLPPEQYFGPGTRLTVT.

The chain couples TRBV6-5 to TRBJ1-2; 7 nucleotides match TRBD1. Germline V CDR1 and CDR2: MNHEY, SVGAGI. The V and J ends lost 10 bases and 3 bases, in that order; junction bases with no gene match: 11. This CDR3 is built from 14 residues. CDR3 sequence reads: CATLRQGLDYGYTF. Here the CDR3 DNA reads TGTGCCACCCTGAGACAGGGACTCGACTATGGCTACACCTTC.

V and J are TRBV5-1 and TRBJ2-2; 8 bases agree with TRBD2. CDR1 and CDR2 from the germline V gene are SGHRS and YFSETQ. The CDR3 is 17 amino acids. V was pared by 6 bases and J by 3 bases, with 13 bases of the junction left unmatched. In DNA form, the CDR3 reads TGCGCCAGCAATCCGGGGGGGGCAGGGGCCCACACCGGGGAGCTGTTTTTT. It codes for CASNPGGAGAHTGELFF.

This chain links TRBV7-2 with TRBJ2-3; D gene unclear. Germline assignment: CDR1 SGHTA and CDR2 FQGNSA. This CDR3 is 14 amino acids long. Trimming left V 5 bases short and J 1 base short, with 10 bases between. In nucleotides, the CDR3 is TGTGCCAGCAGCGTTTGGAGCGGCACAGATACGCAGTATTTT. Its protein product is CASSVWSGTDTQYF.

The chain recombines TRBV4-3 with TRBJ2-7, with D maybe TRBD2 (7 bases). Trimming stripped 0 bases from V and 1 base from J, with 16 bases between. Looked up from germline, CDR1 is LGHNA and CDR2 is YSLEER. The CDR3 sequence is 17 residues long. The CDR3 region has the DNA TGCGCCAGCAGCCAAGATTTGAGGGGGAGGGATTCCTACGAGCAGTACTTC. This sequence encodes CASSQDLRGRDSYEQYF.

The chain carries TRBV27 and TRBJ1-6; D remains ambiguous. Germline values: CDR1 MNHEY, CDR2 SMNVEV (reference sequence). The CDR3 runs to 16 residues. Trimming took 7 bases from V and 3 from J, leaving 16 bases between them. Here the CDR3 reads CASTSGGQFYNSPLHF. In DNA, the CDR3 is TGTGCCAGCACCTCAGGAGGCCAGTTCTATAATTCACCCCTCCACTTT.

The chain is built from TRBV28 and TRBJ1-1; 8 bases align to TRBD1. The CDR3 runs to 16 residues. The V gene's germline CDR1 is MDHEN and CDR2 SYDVKM. Germline trimming cut 4 bases from V and 5 bases from J; bases unmatched to any gene: 12. CDR3 nucleotides: TGTGCCAGCAGTTCAGGGACAGGCGGGTTGGTAACTGAAGCTTTCTTT. Translation gives CASSSGTGGLVTEAFF.

This rearrangement joins TRBV4-1 to TRBJ2-1; 8 nucleotides align to TRBD1. The trim removed 3 bases at V and 5 bases at J, leaving 3 bases unmatched. Germline values: CDR1 MGHRA, CDR2 YSYEKL. There are 14 residues in the CDR3. In DNA, the CDR3 is TGCGCCAGCAGCCAGGGACAGGTAAACAATGAGCAGTTCTTC. It specifies CASSQGQVNNEQFF.

This chain connects TRBV6-5 to TRBJ1-5; D not resolved. The CDR3 sequence is 14 residues long. Germline V CDR1 and CDR2: MNHEY, SVGAGI. Trimming stripped 4 bases from V and 0 bases from J, with 7 bases between. In DNA form, the CDR3 reads TGTGCCAGCAGTTGGCGGCATAGCAATCAGCCCCAGCATTTT. Its translation is CASSWRHSNQPQHF.

The V and J genes are TRBV7-2 and TRBJ1-1; 8 bases line up with TRBD1. Germline trimming cut 5 bases from V and 7 bases from J; bases unmatched to any gene: 3. CDR1 and CDR2 (germline): SGHTA, FQGNSA. The CDR3 extends over 12 amino acids. The CDR3 nucleotides read TGTGCCAGCAGCAGGGACAGGTTTGAAGCTTTCTTT. Translation: CASSRDRFEAFF.

V and J are TRBV30 and TRBJ1-6; the D gene is possibly TRBD1 (5 bases). V was shortened by 3 bases and J by 7 bases, with 16 bases between the two germline ends. CDR1 is GTSNPN and CDR2 is SVGIG in the germline V gene (reference sequence). The CDR3 spans 15 residues. The CDR3 DNA is TGTGCCTGGAGCCCTCAGGGCCTTGGGAATTCACCCCTCCACTTT. Its protein product is CAWSPQGLGNSPLHF.

The CDR3 sequence is CASTPSGQENTEAFF. The CDR3 DNA is TGCGCCAGCACCCCCTCCGGACAAGAGAACACTGAAGCTTTCTTT. V and J are TRBV5-1 and TRBJ1-1, with D possibly TRBD1 on 5 matching bases. Germline V lookup: CDR1 SGHRS, CDR2 YFSETQ. The CDR3 runs to 15 residues. Trimming removed 6 bases at V and 1 base at J, with 16 bases between.

The chain employs TRBV4-1 and TRBJ1-2; maybe TRBD1 (5 bases). The CDR3 covers 17 residues. CDR1 is MGHRA and CDR2 is YSYEKL in the germline V gene. V dropped 1 base and J dropped 2 bases, with 17 bases sitting between them. The CDR3 is CASSQGYSGRENYGYTF. In DNA form, the CDR3 reads TGCGCCAGCAGCCAAGGGTATTCGGGCAGGGAAAACTATGGCTACACCTTC.

The rearrangement uses TRBV5-4 and TRBJ1-1; 7 nucleotides line up with TRBD1. There are 14 residues in the CDR3. Germline V gene sequence: CDR1 SGHNT, CDR2 YYREEE (reference sequence). The junction had 3 bases not matched to a gene; V was cut back by 4 bases and J by 0 bases. The CDR3 region has the DNA TGTGCCAGCAGCAGGGGACAGATGAACACTGAAGCTTTCTTT. Encoded protein: CASSRGQMNTEAFF.

The CDR3 protein is CASSHHGSYEQYF. The CDR3 DNA sequence: TGCGCCAGCAGCCACCACGGGTCCTACGAGCAGTACTTC. V gene TRBV4-1 combines with J gene TRBJ2-7; no reliable D call. The V and J ends lost 3 bases and 1 base respectively, with 7 bases between them. The CDR3 is 13 residues long. The germline V gene has CDR1 MGHRA and CDR2 YSYEKL.

This chain joins TRBV3-1 (or the pseudogene TRBV3-2) and TRBJ2-1, with 16 bases matching TRBD2. In germline, CDR1 is LGHDT, CDR2 YNNKEL (reference sequence). Trimming at V came to 7 bases and at J to 0 bases, leaving 9 bases not matched to a gene. The CDR3 is 19 amino acids. The CDR3 DNA sequence: TGTGCCAGCACCATTAAGGGACTAGCGGGGGGGCCCTCCTACAATGAGCAGTTCTTC. Its protein is CASTIKGLAGGPSYNEQFF.

The V and J genes are TRBV7-9 and TRBJ1-1; D possibly corresponds to TRBD1 (6 bases). This CDR3 contains 15 residues. Trimming pared 4 bases from V and 1 base from J, leaving 13 bases between. CDR1 and CDR2 from the germline V gene are SEHNR and FQNEAQ (reference sequence). The CDR3 DNA follows: TGTGCCAGCAGCTATCCCAGGGGTAGGAACACTGAAGCTTTCTTT. Its translation is CASSYPRGRNTEAFF.